This TCR beta chain was sequenced during a study of patients and donors after allogeneic stem cell transplantation. Trimming took off 1 base at V and 1 base at J, with 0 bases between the two ends. The CDR3 covers 12 residues. Germline values: CDR1 SGHKS, CDR2 YYEKEE (reference sequence). This clonotype was seen many times. TCRdb ran MiXCR on the RT-PCR reads and lists one entry per CDR3 protein. The sample has approximately 31,000 distinct CDR3 sequences; roughly a third are singletons. This clonotype was sampled from a human donor who was either an allogeneic HSCT recipient or a stem cell or donor lymphocyte infusion donor (not recorded which). It is not recorded whose cells these are; they may come from a transplant donor. V and J are TRBV5-5 and TRBJ1-5, with unresolved D. Material for sequencing was blood, either unsorted or a sorted T cell fraction (not recorded which). The CDR3 protein is CASSLSNQPQHF. For the CDR3, the DNA is TGTGCCAGCAGCTTGAGCAATCAGCCCCAGCATTTT. The full variable domain, with the rest looked up from reference TRBV5-5 and TRBJ1-5, is DAGVTQSPTHLIKTRGQQVTLRCSPISGHKSVSWYQQVLGQGPQFIFQYYEKEERGRGNFPDRFSARQFPNYSSELNVNALLLGDSALYLCASSLSNQPQHFGDGTRLSIL.